The clone carrying this T cell receptor beta chain has a single count. As originally analysed: Scientists estimated how many nucleated cells there were by amplifying reference gene primers. Generated by immunoSEQ multiplex PCR, the TCRdb table keeps only in-frame clones and is missing some. That table gives V, J and clone size, and the DNA gave D and trimming. The repertoire has 200,000 or so clones, 80% of them found once; the top ten carry around 6%. This sample was taken from a study of blood T cell repertoires in COVID-19. Study as a whole: Researchers got acute and convalescent COVID-19 samples from the United States, Italy and Spain. PBMCs, B-cell-depleted T cells, or T cells were the source of the cDNA or gDNA that made up the material.

The V gene's germline CDR1 is MDHEN and CDR2 SYDVKM. V lost 7 bases and J 4 bases, leaving 20 bases between the germline ends. The CDR3 is made up of 16 amino acids. J is TRBJ1-3 and V is TRBV28; maybe TRBD1 (6 bases). The receptor was isolated from a woman between 65 and 79 years old with acute or convalescent COVID-19. What was sequenced was peripheral blood. The CDR3 DNA follows: TGTGCCAGCACTTCCCCCGGGGGGGGGCGAGGAAACACCATATATTTT. Translated, it gives CASTSPGGGRGNTIYF.